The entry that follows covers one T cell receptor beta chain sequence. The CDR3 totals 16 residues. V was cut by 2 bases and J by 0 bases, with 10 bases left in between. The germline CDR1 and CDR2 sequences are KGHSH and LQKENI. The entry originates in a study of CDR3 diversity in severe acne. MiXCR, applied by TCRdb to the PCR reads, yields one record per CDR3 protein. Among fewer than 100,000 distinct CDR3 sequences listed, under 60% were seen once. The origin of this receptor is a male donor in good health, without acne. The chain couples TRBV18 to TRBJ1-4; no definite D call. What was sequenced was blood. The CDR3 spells CASSPIRFPTNEKLFF. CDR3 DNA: TGTGCCAGCTCACCAATTAGGTTCCCAACTAATGAAAAACTGTTTTTT. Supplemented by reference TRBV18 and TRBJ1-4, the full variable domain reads NAGVMQNPRHLVRRRGQEARLRCSPMKGHSHVYWYRQLPEEGLKFMVYLQKENIIDESGMPKERFSAEFPKEGPSILRIQQVVRGDSAAYFCASSPIRFPTNEKLFFGSGTQLSVL.